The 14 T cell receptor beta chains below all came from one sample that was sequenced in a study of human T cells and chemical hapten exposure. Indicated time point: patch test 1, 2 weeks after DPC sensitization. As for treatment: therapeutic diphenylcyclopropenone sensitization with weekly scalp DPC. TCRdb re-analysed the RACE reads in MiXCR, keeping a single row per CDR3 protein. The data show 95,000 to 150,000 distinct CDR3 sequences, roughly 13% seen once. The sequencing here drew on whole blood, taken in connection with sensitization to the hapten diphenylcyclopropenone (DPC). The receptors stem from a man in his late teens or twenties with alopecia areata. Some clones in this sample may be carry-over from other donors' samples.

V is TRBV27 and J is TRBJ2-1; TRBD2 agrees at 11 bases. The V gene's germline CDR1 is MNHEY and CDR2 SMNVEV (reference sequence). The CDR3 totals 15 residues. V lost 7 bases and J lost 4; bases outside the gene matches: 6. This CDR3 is CASTRSSGGYNEQFF. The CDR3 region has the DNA TGTGCCAGCACCCGCTCTAGCGGGGGGTACAATGAGCAGTTCTTC.

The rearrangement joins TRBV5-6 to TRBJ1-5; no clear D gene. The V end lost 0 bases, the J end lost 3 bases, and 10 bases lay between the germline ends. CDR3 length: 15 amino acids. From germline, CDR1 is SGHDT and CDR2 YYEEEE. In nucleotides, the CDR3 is TGTGCCAGCAGCTTGGGGCAGGCCCACAATCAGCCCCAGCATTTT. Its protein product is CASSLGQAHNQPQHF.

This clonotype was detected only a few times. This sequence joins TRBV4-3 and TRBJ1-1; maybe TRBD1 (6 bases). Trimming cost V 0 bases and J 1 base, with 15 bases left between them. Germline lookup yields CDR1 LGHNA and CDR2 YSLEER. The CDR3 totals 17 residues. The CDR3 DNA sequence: TGCGCCAGCAGCCAAGATAGTATGCGGGGGGCGAACACTGAAGCTTTCTTT. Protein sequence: CASSQDSMRGANTEAFF.

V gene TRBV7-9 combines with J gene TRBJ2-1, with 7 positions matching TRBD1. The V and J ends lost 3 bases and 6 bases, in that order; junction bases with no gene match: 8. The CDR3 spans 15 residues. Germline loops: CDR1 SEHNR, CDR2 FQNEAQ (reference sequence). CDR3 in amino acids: CASSLRQGTGNEQFF. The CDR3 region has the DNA TGTGCCAGCAGCTTGAGACAGGGAACTGGCAATGAGCAGTTCTTC.

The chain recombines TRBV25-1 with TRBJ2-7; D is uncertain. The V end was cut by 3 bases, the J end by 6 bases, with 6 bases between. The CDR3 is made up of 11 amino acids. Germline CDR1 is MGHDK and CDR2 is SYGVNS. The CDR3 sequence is CASSEMGEQYF. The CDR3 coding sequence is TGTGCCAGCAGTGAGATGGGCGAGCAGTACTTC.

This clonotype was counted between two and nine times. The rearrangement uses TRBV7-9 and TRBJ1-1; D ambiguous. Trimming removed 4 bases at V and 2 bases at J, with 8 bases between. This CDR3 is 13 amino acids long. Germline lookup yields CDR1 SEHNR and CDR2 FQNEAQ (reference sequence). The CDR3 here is CASSYSFNTEAFF. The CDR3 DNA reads TGTGCCAGCAGCTACAGCTTTAACACTGAAGCTTTCTTT.

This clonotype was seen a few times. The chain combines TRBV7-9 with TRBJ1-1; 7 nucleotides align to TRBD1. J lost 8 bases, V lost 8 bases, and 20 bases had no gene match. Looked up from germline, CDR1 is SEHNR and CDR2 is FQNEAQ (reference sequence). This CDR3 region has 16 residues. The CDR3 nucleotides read TGTGCCAGCCGGACGGCGCAGGGGGTAGTAGTCGCGGAAGCTTTCTTT. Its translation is CASRTAQGVVVAEAFF.

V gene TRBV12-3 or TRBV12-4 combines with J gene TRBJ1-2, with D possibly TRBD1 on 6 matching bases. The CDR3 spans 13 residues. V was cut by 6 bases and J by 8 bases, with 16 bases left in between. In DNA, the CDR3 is TGTGCCAGCAGCTCACCAGGGGAGGGCGGCTACACCTTC. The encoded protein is CASSSPGEGGYTF.

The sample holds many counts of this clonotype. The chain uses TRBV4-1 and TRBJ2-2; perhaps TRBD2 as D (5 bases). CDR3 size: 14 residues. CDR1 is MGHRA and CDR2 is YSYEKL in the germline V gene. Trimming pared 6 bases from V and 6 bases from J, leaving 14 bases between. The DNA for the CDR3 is TGCGCCAGCAGGCCCCGAGGGTCGCCCGGGGAGCTGTTTTTT. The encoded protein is CASRPRGSPGELFF.

The CDR3 sequence is CSATADGRGTGELFF. CDR3 coding DNA: TGCAGTGCCACCGCGGATGGGAGGGGCACCGGGGAGCTGTTTTTT. J is TRBJ2-2 and V is TRBV20-1; 7 bases align to TRBD2. Germline lookup yields CDR1 DFQATT and CDR2 SNEGSKA (reference sequence). CDR3 length equals 15 residues. With 6 bases clipped from V and 4 bases from J, the junction kept 11 bases outside the gene matches.

For the CDR3, the DNA is TGCAGTGCTCCACCGCCTCTCACAGATACGCAGTATTTT. It is translated as CSAPPPLTDTQYF. The gene calls are TRBV20-1 and TRBJ2-3; D is unresolved. Trimming stripped 5 bases from V and 2 bases from J, with 11 bases between. The CDR3 has 13 amino acids. In germline, CDR1 is DFQATT, CDR2 SNEGSKA (reference sequence).

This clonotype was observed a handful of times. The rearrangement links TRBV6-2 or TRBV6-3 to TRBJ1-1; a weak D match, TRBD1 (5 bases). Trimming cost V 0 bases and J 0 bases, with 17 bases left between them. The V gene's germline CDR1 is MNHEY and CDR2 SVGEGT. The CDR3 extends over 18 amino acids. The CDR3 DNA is TGTGCCAGCAGTTACTCGCAGGGAAGAGGGAGAATGAACACTGAAGCTTTCTTT. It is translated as CASSYSQGRGRMNTEAFF.

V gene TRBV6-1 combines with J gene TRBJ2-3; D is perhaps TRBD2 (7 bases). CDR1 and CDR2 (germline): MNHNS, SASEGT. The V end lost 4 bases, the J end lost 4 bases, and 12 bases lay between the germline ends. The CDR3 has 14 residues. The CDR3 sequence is CASSVRGGADTQYF. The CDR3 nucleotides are TGTGCCAGCAGTGTGCGCGGGGGCGCAGATACGCAGTATTTT.

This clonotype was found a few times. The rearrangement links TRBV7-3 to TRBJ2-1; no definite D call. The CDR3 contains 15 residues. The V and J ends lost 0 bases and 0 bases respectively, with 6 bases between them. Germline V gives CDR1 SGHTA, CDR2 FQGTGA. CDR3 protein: CASSLTGNSYNEQFF. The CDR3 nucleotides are TGTGCCAGCAGCTTAACAGGGAACTCCTACAATGAGCAGTTCTTC.